The next 8 T cell receptor beta chains were all read from a single sample in a study of cytomegalovirus exposure and HLA in healthy donors (dated by TCRdb to 2016 to 2017). The method was the immunoSEQ multiplex PCR assay. A mixture of 60 forward primers for TCR Vbeta segments and 13 reverse primers for TCR Jbeta segments was used in the multiplex PCR. TCRdb holds this immuneACCESS table with in-frame rearrangements only. Some clones are missing; in checked studies, unresolved V genes explain under half, and the rest has no known cause. Across this sample there are 55,000 to 80,000 clones, with roughly 82% seen only once. Roughly 2% of the sample lies in the top ten. Sample: PBMCs. The receptors shown here come from a man aged 18-30 years in good health and CMV-seronegative.

The rearrangement uses TRBV10-3 and TRBJ2-2, with TRBD1 matching 9 bases. The germline V gene has CDR1 ENHRY and CDR2 SYGVKD. The CDR3 is made up of 13 amino acids. Trimming took 8 bases from V and 5 from J; bases not matched to a gene: 3. The chain's CDR3 is CAIGGTGTGELFF. CDR3 DNA: TGTGCCATCGGGGGGACAGGGACCGGGGAGCTGTTTTTT.

The chain carries TRBV6-5 and TRBJ1-5; D is possibly TRBD1 (5 bases). This CDR3 contains 13 residues. Between the trimmed V and J ends, which lost 2 bases and 6 bases, there was a span of 8 bases. Germline lookup yields CDR1 MNHEY and CDR2 SVGAGI. The CDR3 DNA reads TGTGCCAGCAGTTACCGGGGGGGTCAGCCCCAGCATTTT. This translates into CASSYRGGQPQHF.

This sequence joins TRBV27 and TRBJ1-2, with TRBD1 matching over 9 bases. The V and J ends lost 3 bases and 8 bases, in that order; junction bases with no gene match: 4. The CDR3 consists of 13 residues. Per germline, CDR1 MNHEY and CDR2 SMNVEV (reference sequence). CDR3 nucleotides: TGTGCCAGCAGTTTGGGACAGGGCCTCGGCTACACCTTC. It translates to CASSLGQGLGYTF.

The chain couples TRBV25-1 to TRBJ2-5; 9 bases match TRBD2. The better agreement between TRBJ2-7 and the DNA end casts doubt on the J call. Germline-derived CDR1 and CDR2 are MGHDK and SYGVNS. The length of the CDR3 is 13 residues. The CDR3 DNA reads as TGTGCCAGCAGTTTAGCGGGGGTCTACGAGCAGTACTTC. Translating it yields CASSLAGVYEQYF.

This chain joins TRBV6-1 and TRBJ2-5; the D gene is possibly TRBD2 (7 bases). This CDR3 spans 14 amino acids. With 6 bases removed from V and 2 bases from J, the gap between germline ends came to 13 bases. From germline, CDR1 is MNHNS and CDR2 SASEGT. The CDR3 loop is CASRLEGGQETQYF. The CDR3 bases are TGTGCCAGCAGGTTGGAGGGGGGGCAAGAGACCCAGTACTTC.

This chain links TRBV7-2 with TRBJ1-1; D remains ambiguous. CDR3 length: 14 residues. The V gene lost 3 bases and the J gene lost 0 bases, with 8 bases spanning the gap. Germline assignment: CDR1 SGHTA and CDR2 FQGNSA. CDR3 DNA: TGTGCCAGCAGCTTTTTCGACATGAACACTGAAGCTTTCTTT. Translating gives CASSFFDMNTEAFF. Complete variable domain (other parts from reference TRBV7-2 and TRBJ1-1): GAGVSQSPSNKVTEKGKDVELRCDPISGHTALYWYRQSLGQGLEFLIYFQGNSAPDKSGLPSDRFSAERTGGSVSTLTIQRTQQEDSAVYLCASSFFDMNTEAFFGQGTRLTVV.

The V gene is TRBV30, the J gene TRBJ1-5; possibly TRBD1 for D (5 bases). The germline V gene has CDR1 GTSNPN and CDR2 SVGIG (reference sequence). Trimming shortened V by 2 bases and J by 4 bases, and 15 bases separated the two germline ends. The length of the CDR3 is 15 residues. The CDR3 loop reads CAWSTRGISNQPQHF. In DNA, the CDR3 is TGTGCCTGGAGTACACGGGGGATATCAAATCAGCCCCAGCATTTT.

This chain links TRBV6-6 with TRBJ1-5; TRBD1 matches at 7 bases. The CDR3 is made up of 14 amino acids. Germline V CDR1 and CDR2: MNHNY, SVGAGI (reference sequence). The junction had 4 bases not matched to a gene; V was cut back by 6 bases and J by 2 bases. Written as DNA, the CDR3 is TGTGCCAGCAGGACAGGGATGGGCAATCAGCCCCAGCATTTT. Translated: CASRTGMGNQPQHF.